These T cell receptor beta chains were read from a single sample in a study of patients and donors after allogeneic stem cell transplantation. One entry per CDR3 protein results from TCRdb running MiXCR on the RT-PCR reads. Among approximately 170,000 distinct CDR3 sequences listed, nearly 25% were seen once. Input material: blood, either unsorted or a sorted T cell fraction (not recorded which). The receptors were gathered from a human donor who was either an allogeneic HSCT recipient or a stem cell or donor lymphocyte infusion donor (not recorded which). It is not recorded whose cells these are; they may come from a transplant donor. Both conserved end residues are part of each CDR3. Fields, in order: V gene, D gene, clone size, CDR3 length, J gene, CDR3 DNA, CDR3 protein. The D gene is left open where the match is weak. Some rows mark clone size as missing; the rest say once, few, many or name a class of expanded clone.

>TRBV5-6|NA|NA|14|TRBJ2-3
TGTGCCAGCAAGCTGGGGGGAGGCACAGATACGCAGTATTTT
CASKLGGGTDTQYF
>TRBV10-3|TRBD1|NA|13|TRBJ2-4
TGTGCCATCAGTGGGACAGGGAAAAACATTCAGTACTTC
CAISGTGKNIQYF
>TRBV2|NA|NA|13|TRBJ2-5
TGTGCCAGCTTGACTCCTTCAGGGGAGACCCAGTACTTC
CASLTPSGETQYF
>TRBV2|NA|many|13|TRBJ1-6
TGTGCCAGCCAGACGGACTATAATTCACCCCTCCACTTT
CASQTDYNSPLHF
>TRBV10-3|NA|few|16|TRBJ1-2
TGTGCCATCAGTCTGGATTTTGCAAGCACTAACTATGGCTACACCTTC
CAISLDFASTNYGYTF
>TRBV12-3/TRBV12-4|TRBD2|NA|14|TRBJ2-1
TGTGCCAGCAGTTGGGGGGGAGGGCCGAATGAGCAGTTCTTC
CASSWGGGPNEQFF
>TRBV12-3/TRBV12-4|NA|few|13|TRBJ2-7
TGTGCCAGCAGTTCCCTCCAGGGCTCCGAGCAGTACTTC
CASSSLQGSEQYF
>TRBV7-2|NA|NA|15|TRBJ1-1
TGTGCCAGCACCACCGTGGGGGGAGGGAACACTGAAGCTTTCTTT
CASTTVGGGNTEAFF
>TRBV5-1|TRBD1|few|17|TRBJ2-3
TGCGCCAGCAGCAGCTTGGTATGGGACAGGGGCACAGATACGCAGTATTTT
CASSSLVWDRGTDTQYF
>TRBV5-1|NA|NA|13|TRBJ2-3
TGCGCCAGCAGCCCAGGCGTTGGGGATACGCAGTATTTT
CASSPGVGDTQYF
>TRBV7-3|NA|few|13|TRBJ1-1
TGTGCCAGCAGCTTAAGCAGGTTGACTGAAGCTTTCTTT
CASSLSRLTEAFF
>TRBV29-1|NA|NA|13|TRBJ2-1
TGCAGCGTTGACAGGGGACCCTACAATGAGCAGTTCTTC
CSVDRGPYNEQFF
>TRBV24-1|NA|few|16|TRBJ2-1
TGTGCCACCAGTGATCCCGGGCCCTCCTTTTCCAATGAGCAGTTCTTC
CATSDPGPSFSNEQFF
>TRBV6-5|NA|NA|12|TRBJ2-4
TGTGCCAGCAGGGGGGCCAAAAACATTCAGTACTTC
CASRGAKNIQYF
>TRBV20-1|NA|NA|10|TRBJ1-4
TGCAGTTGCGGGAATGAAAAACTGTTTTTT
CSCGNEKLFF
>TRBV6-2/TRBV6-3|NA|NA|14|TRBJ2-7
TGTGCCAGCAGCAGGACAGCCCTCACGAACGAGCAGTACTTC
CASSRTALTNEQYF
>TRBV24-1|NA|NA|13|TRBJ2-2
TGTGCCACCCGGGACTCCCTACACGGGGAGCTGTTTTTT
CATRDSLHGELFF
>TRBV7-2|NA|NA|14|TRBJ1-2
TGTGCCAGCAGCTTAGGGCCTGGGGTTTCAGGCTACACCTTC
CASSLGPGVSGYTF
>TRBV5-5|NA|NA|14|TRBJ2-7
TGTGCCAGCAGCCTCCACGTGGTCTCCTACGAGCAGTACTTC
CASSLHVVSYEQYF
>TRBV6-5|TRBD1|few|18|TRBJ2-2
TGTGCCAGCAGGGACAGGGGAACGCGGTCTTCGAACACCGGGGAGCTGTTTTTT
CASRDRGTRSSNTGELFF
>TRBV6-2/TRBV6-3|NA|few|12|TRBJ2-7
TGTGCCAGCAGGGACACCACCTACGAGCAGTACTTC
CASRDTTYEQYF
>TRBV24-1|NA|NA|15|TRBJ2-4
TGTGCCACCAGTGAAGGGACCCTAGCCAAAAACATTCAGTACTTC
CATSEGTLAKNIQYF
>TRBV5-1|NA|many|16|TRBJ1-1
TGCGCCAGCAGTAGCGACAATGGCGCAATATCCACTGAAGCTTTCTTT
CASSSDNGAISTEAFF
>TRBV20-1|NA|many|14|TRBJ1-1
TGCAGTGCTGCCGCGACAGAGCGGAACACTGAAGCTTTCTTT
CSAAATERNTEAFF
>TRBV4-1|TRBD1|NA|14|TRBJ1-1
TGCGCCAGCAGCCGCCCGGGACAGGACCCTGAAGCTTTCTTT
CASSRPGQDPEAFF